This T cell receptor beta chain originates from a study of blood T cell repertoires in COVID-19. Across the whole study: COVID-19 samples collected from the United States, Italy and Spain covered acute and convalescent phases. T cells, B-cell-depleted T cells, or PBMCs supplied cDNA or gDNA.

The CDR3 covers 15 residues. Trimming stripped 8 bases from V and 8 bases from J, with 22 bases between. Germline CDR1 is MDHEN and CDR2 is SYDVKM. Per the authors' pipeline: The authors estimated nucleated cell counts from reference gene primer amplification. Clones were sequenced by immunoSEQ multiplex PCR, and TCRdb holds only the in-frame ones, with some missing. That table furnishes V, J and clone size, whereas the DNA furnished D and trimming. The table includes tens of thousands of clones, roughly 84% detected once. In this sample, this clone turned up a few times. This rearrangement joins TRBV28 to TRBJ1-5; possible D gene TRBD1, 6 bases. The clonotype comes from a man in his fifties with acute or convalescent COVID-19. Sequenced: peripheral blood. CDR3 bases: TGTGCCAGCGGCAAAACCGGGACACTCTTTGAGCCCCAGCATTTT. Protein product: CASGKTGTLFEPQHF.